This T cell receptor beta chain was sequenced in a study of T cell responses to AZD1222 COVID-19 vaccine (dated by TCRdb to the early 2020s). Notes on the research overall: Because spike-specific TCR depth and breadth did not differ between the two schedules, AZD1222 recipients who got a second dose at roughly 4 weeks were pooled with those who got a second dose at roughly 12 weeks. TCR sequencing covered 230 to 250 trial participants: 200 to 210 given two doses of AZD1222 and around 26 given two doses of MenACWY control vaccine. Trial participants were enrolled by age into 18-55, 56-69 and 70-plus year subgroups, with approximately 150, 28 and 58 TCR-sequenced participants respectively.

The time point label for this specimen denotes: baseline before first vaccination. The vaccinee samples were drawn from two UK trials, COV001 and COV002, one of which was a single-blind randomized controlled phase 2/3 trial testing AZD1222 (ChAdOx1 nCoV-19) in healthy adults. For TCRbeta chain sequencing, PBMC samples from trial participants were taken at day 0 and at day 28 after the second dose. Beyond this particular receptor, the publication reports: The whole spike protein was spanned by vaccine-associated CD4 TCRs, and dominant responses were seen in regions 160-218 and 743-854. Participants were mostly white British and included more females than males, and it was suggested by the authors that clonal diversity may have been underestimated. Because no day 14 peak-response samples were available, repertoires were characterized only after the peak T cell response. After two AZD1222 doses, spike-specific TCR breadth and depth were significantly higher than at day 0 and than in MenACWY recipients. Reportedly, close to half of the unique spike-specific TCRs recognized epitopes lying outside the regions that are mutated in the B.1.351 and B.1.1.7 variants. In the small 56-69-year group, the increase in depth fell short of significance, most likely because of low power. Conclusions about previously exposed vaccinees are limited because only six or seven AZD1222 recipients were SARS-CoV-2 seropositive at baseline.

About this clone: The antigen it binds to is not known. Base qualities were left out, and no much larger clone turns up one base away.

The CDR3 regions of human TCRbeta chains were analyzed by immunosequencing. Per the original workflow: Repertoire TCRs were checked for matches against a reference library of SARS-CoV-2-specific TCRs that had been generated using the MIRA antigen-specificity platform. Breadth was defined as the fraction of unique TCRs that were SARS-CoV-2-associated. Depth was defined as the fraction of total T cells that were SARS-CoV-2-associated. Using the MIRA data, every spike-specific TCR was mapped to the spike region that the TCR reacted to and assigned to either a CD4 or a CD8 class. Log10-transformed breadth and depth values were compared by one-way ANOVA with Sidak's multiple comparisons tests. What TCRdb holds here is the immuneACCESS table cut down to in-frame rearrangements. Part of the clones is not present; checked against another copy, under half of the missing clones reflect an unresolved V gene, and the others are unexplained. V, J and clone size reflect that table, while D and trimming were determined from the DNA. The sample includes approximately 180,000 clones, with approximately 92% observed a single time. Jointly, the top ten make up over 9.5% of the sample.

This TCR was recovered from an adult in good health. The source material was peripheral blood, sampled on day 0 of AZD1222 vaccination.

The CDR3 reads as follows: CASSLSLGDLAYGYTF. The sequenced DNA: TGTGCCAGCAGTTTATCGTTAGGGGACCTGGCGTATGGCTACACCTTC. The rearranged segments are TRBV27 and TRBJ1-2, with TRBD1 tentatively as D gene (5 bases match). CDR1 and CDR2 (MNHEY, SMNVEV) derive from the germline V gene (reference sequence). From cysteine to phenylalanine, the CDR3 is 16 amino acids long. This entry keeps only the CDR3 DNA: 48 bases, framed from base 1. The junction carries 16 bases between V and J, which are trimmed by 0 bases and 5 bases respectively.